Sequencing of this TCR beta chain was carried out in a study of identical twins. The V end was cut by 1 base, the J end by 6 bases, with 17 bases between. CDR3 length: 16 amino acids. Germline values: CDR1 LGHNA, CDR2 YSLEER. The donor group consisted entirely of healthy Caucasians. TCRdb reprocessed the 5' RACE reads via MiXCR and lists one record per CDR3 protein. The data contain some 500,000 distinct CDR3 sequences, less than 25% of them singletons. In addition, the sample was reused for a study of T cells expressing NK-cell markers. That paper states: Serological testing identified most of the eight sequenced donors as HCMV-seropositive and one as seronegative. In several experiments, sorting was restricted to alpha-beta TCR T cells by an anti-gamma-delta TCR antibody. Whether expanded NKG2C+ T cell clones recognized HCMV stayed uncertain.

The sample consisted of CD4+ T cells sorted from blood. This TCR derives from a woman between 18 and 29 years old in good health. The chain uses TRBV4-3 and TRBJ2-3, with TRBD1 as a possible D gene (6 bases). CDR3 nucleotides: TGCGCCAGCAGCCAAGGAGGAGGAAGGGGGAAGGATACGCAGTATTTT. Residues: CASSQGGGRGKDTQYF.